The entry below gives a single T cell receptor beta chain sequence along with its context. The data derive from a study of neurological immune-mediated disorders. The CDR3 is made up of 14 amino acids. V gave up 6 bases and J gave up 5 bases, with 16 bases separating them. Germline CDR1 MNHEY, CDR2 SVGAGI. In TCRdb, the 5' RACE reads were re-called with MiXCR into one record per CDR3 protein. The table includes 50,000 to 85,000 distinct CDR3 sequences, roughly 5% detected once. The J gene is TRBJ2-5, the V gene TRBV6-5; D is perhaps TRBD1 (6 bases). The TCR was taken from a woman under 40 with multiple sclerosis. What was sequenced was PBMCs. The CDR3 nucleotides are TGTGCCAGCAGCTCCTTAGGGGGTGCGGAGACCCAGTACTTC. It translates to CASSSLGGAETQYF.